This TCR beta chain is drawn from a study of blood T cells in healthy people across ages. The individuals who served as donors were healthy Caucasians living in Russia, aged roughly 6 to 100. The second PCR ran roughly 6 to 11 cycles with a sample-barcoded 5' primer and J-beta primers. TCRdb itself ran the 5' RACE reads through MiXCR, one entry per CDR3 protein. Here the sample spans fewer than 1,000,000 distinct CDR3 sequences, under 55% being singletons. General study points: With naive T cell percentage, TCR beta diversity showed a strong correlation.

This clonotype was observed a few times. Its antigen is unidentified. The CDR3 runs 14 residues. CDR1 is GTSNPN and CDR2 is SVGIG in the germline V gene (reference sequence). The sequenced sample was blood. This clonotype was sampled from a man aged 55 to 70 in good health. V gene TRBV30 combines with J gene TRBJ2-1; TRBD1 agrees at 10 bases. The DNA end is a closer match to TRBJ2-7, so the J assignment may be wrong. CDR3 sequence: CASDPGQGYNEQYF. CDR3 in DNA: TGTGCCTCCGATCCGGGACAGGGGTACAATGAGCAGTACTTC.